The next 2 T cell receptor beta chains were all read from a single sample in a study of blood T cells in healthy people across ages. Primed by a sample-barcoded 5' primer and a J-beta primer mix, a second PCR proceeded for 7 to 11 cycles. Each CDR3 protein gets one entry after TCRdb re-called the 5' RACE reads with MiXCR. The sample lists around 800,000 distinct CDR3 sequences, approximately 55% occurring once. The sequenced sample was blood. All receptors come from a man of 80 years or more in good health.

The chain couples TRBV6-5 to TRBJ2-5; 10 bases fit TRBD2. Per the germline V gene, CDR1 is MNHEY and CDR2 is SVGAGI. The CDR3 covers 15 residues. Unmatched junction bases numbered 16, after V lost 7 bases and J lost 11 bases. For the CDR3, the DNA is TGTGCCAGCATTTCAAAGCGGGAGGGTCACAATGAGCAGTACTTC. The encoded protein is CASISKREGHNEQYF.

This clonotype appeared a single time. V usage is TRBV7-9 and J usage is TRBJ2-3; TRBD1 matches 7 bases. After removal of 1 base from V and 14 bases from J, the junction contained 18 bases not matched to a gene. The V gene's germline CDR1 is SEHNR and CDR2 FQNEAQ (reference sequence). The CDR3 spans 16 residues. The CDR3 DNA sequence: TGTGCCAGCAGCTTAGGGACTCCCGGTCGGGACAGATACGCGTATTTT. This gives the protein CASSLGTPGRDRYAYF.